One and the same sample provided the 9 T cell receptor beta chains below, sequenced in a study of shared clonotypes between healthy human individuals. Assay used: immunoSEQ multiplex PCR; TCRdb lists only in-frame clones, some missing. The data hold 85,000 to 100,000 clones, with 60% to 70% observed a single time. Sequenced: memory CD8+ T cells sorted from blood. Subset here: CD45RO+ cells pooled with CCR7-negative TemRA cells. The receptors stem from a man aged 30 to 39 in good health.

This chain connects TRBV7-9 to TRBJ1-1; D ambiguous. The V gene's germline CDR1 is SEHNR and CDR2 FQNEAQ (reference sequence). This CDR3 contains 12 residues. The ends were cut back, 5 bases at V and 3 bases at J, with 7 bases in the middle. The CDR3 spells CASSTEYTEAFF. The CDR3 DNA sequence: TGTGCCAGCAGCACAGAATACACTGAAGCTTTCTTT.

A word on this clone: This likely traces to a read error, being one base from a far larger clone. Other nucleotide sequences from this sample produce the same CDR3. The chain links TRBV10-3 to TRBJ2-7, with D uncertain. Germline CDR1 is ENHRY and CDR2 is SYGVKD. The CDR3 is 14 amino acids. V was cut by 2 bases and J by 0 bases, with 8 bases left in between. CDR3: CAISEGQSSYEQYF. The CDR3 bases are TGTGCCATCAGTGAGGGGCAGAGCTCCTACGAGCAGTACTTC.

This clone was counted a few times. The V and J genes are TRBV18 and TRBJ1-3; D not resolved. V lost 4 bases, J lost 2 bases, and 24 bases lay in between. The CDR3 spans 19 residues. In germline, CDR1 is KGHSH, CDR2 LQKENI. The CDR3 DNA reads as TGTGCCAGCTCACGAAGTGACACGCTGCCTACGTTACCTGGAAACACCATATATTTT. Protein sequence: CASSRSDTLPTLPGNTIYF.

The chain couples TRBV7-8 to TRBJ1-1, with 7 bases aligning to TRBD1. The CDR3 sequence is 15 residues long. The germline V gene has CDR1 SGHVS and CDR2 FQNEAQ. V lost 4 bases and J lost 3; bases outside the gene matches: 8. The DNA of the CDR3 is TGTGCCAGCAGCTCCCAGGGGGAGGGGTACACTGAAGCTTTCTTT. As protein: CASSSQGEGYTEAFF.

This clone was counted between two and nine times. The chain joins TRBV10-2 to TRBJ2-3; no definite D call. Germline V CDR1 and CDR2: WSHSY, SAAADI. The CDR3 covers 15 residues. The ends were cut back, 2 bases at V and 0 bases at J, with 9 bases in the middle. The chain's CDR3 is CASSERITSTDTQYF. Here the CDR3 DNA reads TGCGCCAGCAGTGAGAGGATAACTAGCACAGATACGCAGTATTTT.

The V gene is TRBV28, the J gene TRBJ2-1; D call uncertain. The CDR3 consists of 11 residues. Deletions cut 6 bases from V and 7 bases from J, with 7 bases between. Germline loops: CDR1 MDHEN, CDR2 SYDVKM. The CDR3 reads CASSPGNEQFF. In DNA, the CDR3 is TGTGCCAGCAGCCCCGGAAATGAGCAGTTCTTC.

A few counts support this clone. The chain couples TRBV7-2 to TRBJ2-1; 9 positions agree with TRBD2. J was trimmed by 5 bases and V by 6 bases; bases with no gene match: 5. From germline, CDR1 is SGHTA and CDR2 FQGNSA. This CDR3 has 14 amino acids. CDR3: CASRNLAGNNEQFF. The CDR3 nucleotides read TGTGCCAGCAGGAACCTAGCGGGGAACAATGAGCAGTTCTTC.

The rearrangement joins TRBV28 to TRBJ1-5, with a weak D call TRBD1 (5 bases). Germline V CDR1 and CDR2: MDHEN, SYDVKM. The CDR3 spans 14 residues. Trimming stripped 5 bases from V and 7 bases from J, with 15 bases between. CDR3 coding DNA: TGTGCCAGCAGTGTGACAGCCCTAGGGCAGCCCCAGCATTTT. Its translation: CASSVTALGQPQHF.

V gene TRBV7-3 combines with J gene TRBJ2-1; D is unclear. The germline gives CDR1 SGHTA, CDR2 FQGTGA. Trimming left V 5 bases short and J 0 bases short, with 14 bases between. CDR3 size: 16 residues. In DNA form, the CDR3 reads TGTGCCAGCAGCCCCATGGACCGAGTCTCCTACAATGAGCAGTTCTTC. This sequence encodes CASSPMDRVSYNEQFF.